This TCR beta chain was sequenced for a study of shared clonotypes between healthy human individuals. For the study at large: Samples came from a couple of female and a few male donors aged 18 to 49.

Every one of the donors was a Caucasian adult that lived in Nashville, Tennessee. V shed 0 bases, J shed 10 bases, and the junction held 11 bases outside the gene matches. Germline CDR1 SGHTA, CDR2 FQGNSA. The CDR3 contains 16 residues. Samples underwent the assay at deep level. The data were produced by immunoSEQ multiplex PCR, yet TCRdb's version contains in-frame clones alone and is incomplete. The sample records more than 2 million clones, approximately 96% being singletons. The clonotype comes from a man aged 18 to 29 in good health. The sample consisted of naive CD4+ T cells sorted from blood. The subset: CD45RA+ positively selected. The J gene is TRBJ2-1, the V gene TRBV7-2; 8 bases map to TRBD1. The CDR3 here is CASSLAGQGPSGEQFF. CDR3 coding DNA: TGTGCCAGCAGCTTAGCTGGACAGGGACCGTCGGGGGAGCAGTTCTTC.